Shown below are 9 T cell receptor beta chains from a single sample sequenced in a study of lymphopenia after photon versus proton radiotherapy. Only in-frame clones appear in the TCRdb table, and some are missing; sequencing was by immunoSEQ multiplex PCR. The sample consists of approximately 3,800 clones, over 60% of them appearing once. Sample: peripheral blood, taken from a patient treated with proton-based radiotherapy. These receptor sequences come from a man older than 75 with esophageal cancer.

The chain couples TRBV19 to TRBJ2-1; 10 nucleotides align to TRBD1. The CDR3 is made up of 16 amino acids. Germline assignment: CDR1 LNHDA and CDR2 SQIVND (reference sequence). Written as DNA, the CDR3 is TGTGCTCCACCTTCCCACCGGGACAGGGGATACAATGAGCAGTTCTTC. It translates to CAPPSHRDRGYNEQFF.

This clone was seen a handful of times. The genes are TRBV11-1 and TRBJ1-1; D is unclear. There are 13 residues in the CDR3. Germline-derived CDR1 and CDR2 are SGHAT and FQDESV (reference sequence). V was pared by 1 base and J by 5 bases, with 8 bases between. DNA for the CDR3: TGTGCCAGCAGCTTAGGCCGGGAGACTGAAGCTTTCTTT. This gives the protein CASSLGRETEAFF.

This rearrangement joins TRBV9 to TRBJ2-7; 9 bases are shared with TRBD1. Germline values: CDR1 SGDLS, CDR2 YYNGEE. Germline trimming cut 3 bases from V and 1 base from J; bases unmatched to any gene: 5. This CDR3 comprises 15 residues. CDR3 in DNA: TGTGCCAGCAGCGCCGTCGGGACAGGGTCCTACGAGCAGTACTTC. Its protein is CASSAVGTGSYEQYF. Using reference TRBV9 and TRBJ2-7 for the parts outside the CDR3, the full variable domain is DSGVTQTPKHLITATGQRVTLRCSPRSGDLSVYWYQQSLDQGLQFLIQYYNGEERAKGNILERFSAQQFPDLHSELNLSSLELGDSALYFCASSAVGTGSYEQYFGPGTRLTVT.

The chain is built from TRBV21-1 and TRBJ1-1. TRBV21-1 is shown as a pseudogene. This CDR3 comprises 12 residues. The CDR3 spells CASSLEVTEAFF. CDR3 nucleotides: TGTGCCAGCAGTTTAGAGGTCACTGAAGCTTTCTTT.

This clone has only a few counts. CDR3: CATIPRATRLAGNYNEQFF. CDR3 in DNA: TGTGCCACAATTCCCAGAGCGACCAGACTAGCGGGAAACTACAATGAGCAGTTCTTC. V gene TRBV19 combines with J gene TRBJ2-1; 11 bases agree with TRBD2. This CDR3 region has 19 residues. The germline V gene has CDR1 LNHDA and CDR2 SQIVND (reference sequence). After removal of 10 bases from V and 3 bases from J, the junction contained 20 bases not matched to a gene.

The chain couples TRBV28 to TRBJ2-7, with D perhaps TRBD1 or TRBD2 (5 bases each). In germline, CDR1 is MDHEN, CDR2 SYDVKM. The CDR3 runs to 13 residues. V lost 5 bases and J lost 7, with 15 bases in between. CDR3 sequence reads: CASSPGTVREQYF. CDR3 DNA: TGTGCCAGCAGTCCCGGGACGGTCAGGGAGCAGTACTTC.

The chain combines TRBV10-2 with TRBJ1-1; 9 nucleotides agree with TRBD1. The CDR3 spans 13 residues. Germline V CDR1 and CDR2: WSHSY, SAAADI. V dropped 4 bases and J dropped 5; count of bases not matched to a gene: 2. The CDR3 loop reads CASSVTGGTEAFF. The CDR3 nucleotides are TGCGCCAGCAGTGTGACAGGGGGGACTGAAGCTTTCTTT.

This clone has a handful of counts. The V call is TRBV19, the J call TRBJ2-3; possible D gene TRBD1, 6 bases. CDR3 size: 17 residues. The germline V gene has CDR1 LNHDA and CDR2 SQIVND (reference sequence). With 1 base removed from V and 1 base from J, the gap between germline ends came to 15 bases. CDR3: CASSIVAPTGGTDTQYF. For the CDR3, the DNA is TGTGCCAGTAGTATAGTTGCCCCGACAGGAGGCACAGATACGCAGTATTTT.

There are a few counts of this clone. The V and J genes are TRBV30 and TRBJ2-3; 7 bases agree with TRBD2. The CDR3 runs to 14 residues. The V gene's germline CDR1 is GTSNPN and CDR2 SVGIG (reference sequence). With V trimmed by 7 bases and J by 3 bases, 10 bases remained unmatched. The CDR3 here is CASAWGGLTDTQYF. In DNA form, the CDR3 reads TGTGCCTCCGCTTGGGGAGGGCTTACAGATACGCAGTATTTT. Using reference TRBV30 and TRBJ2-3 for the parts outside the CDR3, the full variable domain is SQTIHQWPATLVQPVGSPLSLECTVEGTSNPNLYWYRQAAGRGLQLLFYSVGIGQISSEVPQNLSASRPQDRQFILSSKKLLLSDSGFYLCASAWGGLTDTQYFGPGTRLTVL.